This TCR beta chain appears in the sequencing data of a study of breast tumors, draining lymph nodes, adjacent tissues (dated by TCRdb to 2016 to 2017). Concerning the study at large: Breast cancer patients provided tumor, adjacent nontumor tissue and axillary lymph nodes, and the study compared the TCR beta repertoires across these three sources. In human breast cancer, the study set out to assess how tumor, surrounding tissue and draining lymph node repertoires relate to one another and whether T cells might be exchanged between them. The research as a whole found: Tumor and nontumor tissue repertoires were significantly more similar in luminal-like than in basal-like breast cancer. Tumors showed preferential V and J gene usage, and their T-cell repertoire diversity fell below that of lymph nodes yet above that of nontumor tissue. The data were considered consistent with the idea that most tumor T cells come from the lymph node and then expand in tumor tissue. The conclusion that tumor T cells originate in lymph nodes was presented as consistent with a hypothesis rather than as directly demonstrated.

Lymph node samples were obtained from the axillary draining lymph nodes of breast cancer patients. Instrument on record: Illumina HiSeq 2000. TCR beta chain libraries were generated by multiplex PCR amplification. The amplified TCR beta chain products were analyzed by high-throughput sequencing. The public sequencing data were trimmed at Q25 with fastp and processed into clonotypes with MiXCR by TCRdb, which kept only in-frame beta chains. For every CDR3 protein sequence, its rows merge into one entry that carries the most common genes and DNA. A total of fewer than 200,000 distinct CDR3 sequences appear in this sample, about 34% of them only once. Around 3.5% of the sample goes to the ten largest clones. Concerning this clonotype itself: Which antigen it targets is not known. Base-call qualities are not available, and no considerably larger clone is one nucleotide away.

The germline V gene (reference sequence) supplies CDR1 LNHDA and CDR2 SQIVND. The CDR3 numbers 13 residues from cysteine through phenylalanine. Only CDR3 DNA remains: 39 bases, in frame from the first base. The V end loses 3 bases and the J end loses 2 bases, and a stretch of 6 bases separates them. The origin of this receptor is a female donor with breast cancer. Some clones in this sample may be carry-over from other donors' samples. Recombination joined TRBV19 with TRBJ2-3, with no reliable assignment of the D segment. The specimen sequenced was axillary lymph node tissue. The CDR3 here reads CASSISDTDTQYF. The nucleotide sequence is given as TGTGCCAGTAGTATTTCCGACACAGATACGCAGTATTTT.